The 11 T cell receptor beta chains below all came from one sample that was sequenced in a study of shared clonotypes between healthy human individuals. The table came from immunoSEQ multiplex PCR; TCRdb's copy has only in-frame clones and leaves some out. Of under 1,100,000 clones in the sample, around 75% were seen once. Sequencing was carried out using memory CD4+ T cells sorted from blood. This sample's subset: CD45RA-negative fraction. These receptors were taken from a man between 18 and 29 years old in good health.

The V and J genes are TRBV10-3 and TRBJ2-5; D perhaps matches TRBD1 (6 bases). The germline gives CDR1 ENHRY, CDR2 SYGVKD. V dropped 3 bases and J dropped 4 bases, with 9 bases sitting between them. This CDR3 has 13 residues. The CDR3 DNA reads as TGTGCCATCAGTGAAACAGGGAGAGAGACCCAGTACTTC. This encodes CAISETGRETQYF.

This clone occurred a few times. V usage is TRBV7-2 and J usage is TRBJ2-7, with 11 nucleotides matching TRBD2. The CDR3 is made up of 16 amino acids. V trimming: 5 bases; J trimming: 1 base; junction bases outside the gene matches: 7. Per the germline V gene, CDR1 is SGHTA and CDR2 is FQGNSA. The CDR3 DNA reads TGTGCCAGCAGCAAGACTAGCGGGACGAGTTCCTACGAGCAGTACTTC. Translating gives CASSKTSGTSSYEQYF.

V and J are TRBV6-5 and TRBJ1-1; possible D gene TRBD1, 6 bases. Germline CDR1 MNHEY, CDR2 SVGAGI. V lost 10 bases, J lost 1 base, and 16 bases lay in between. The CDR3 length is 14 residues. For the CDR3, the DNA is TGTGCCATTTTCTCAGGGGTTGGGAACACTGAAGCTTTCTTT. This codes for CAIFSGVGNTEAFF.

This chain joins TRBV6-5 and TRBJ2-1; no definite D call. The CDR3 has 13 residues. CDR1 is MNHEY, CDR2 SVGAGI, per germline. The V and J ends lost 2 bases and 8 bases respectively, with 10 bases between them. The CDR3 loop reads CASSYPGSHEQFF. DNA for the CDR3: TGTGCCAGCAGTTACCCCGGGTCGCATGAGCAGTTCTTC.

A word on this clone: Other DNA variants within this sample encode the same CDR3. This chain uses TRBV11-3 with TRBJ2-5; no reliable D call. Germline loops: CDR1 SGHNT, CDR2 YENEEA. The CDR3 has 13 amino acids. V was trimmed by 2 bases and J by 4 bases, leaving 8 bases between them. Here the CDR3 reads CASSLNPRETQYF. CDR3 bases: TGTGCCAGCAGCTTAAATCCCCGAGAGACCCAGTACTTC.

The CDR3 region is CASSWGKGAYEQYF. CDR3 coding DNA: TGTGCCAGTAGCTGGGGGAAAGGGGCCTACGAGCAGTACTTC. The rearrangement uses TRBV6-5 and TRBJ2-7; either TRBD1 or TRBD2 may supply D (5 bases each). V lost 9 bases to trimming and J lost 2 bases, with 17 bases between them. The CDR3 covers 14 residues. Germline V lookup: CDR1 MNHEY, CDR2 SVGAGI.

V is TRBV28 and J is TRBJ1-3, with 8 bases fitting TRBD1. V lost 5 bases, J lost 5 bases, and 8 bases stayed unmatched. The CDR3 runs 15 residues. The V gene's germline CDR1 is MDHEN and CDR2 SYDVKM. The CDR3 spells CASSTRQGMRNTIYF. DNA of the CDR3: TGTGCCAGCAGTACCAGACAGGGGATGAGAAACACCATATATTTT.

The CDR3: CASGASGTTDTQYF. The CDR3 coding sequence is TGTGCCAGCGGCGCTAGCGGGACCACAGATACGCAGTATTTT. This chain uses TRBV7-8 with TRBJ2-3, with 9 bases that match TRBD2. The CDR3 consists of 14 residues. The ends lost 8 bases at V and 2 bases at J; junction bases unmatched: 5. Looked up from germline, CDR1 is SGHVS and CDR2 is FQNEAQ.

The chain combines TRBV5-6 with TRBJ2-2; the match to TRBD1 covers 9 bases. CDR1 is SGHDT and CDR2 is YYEEEE in the germline V gene. The ends lost 2 bases at V and 3 bases at J; junction bases unmatched: 5. The CDR3 has 16 residues. The CDR3 loop is CASSFRRTGDTGELFF. DNA of the CDR3: TGTGCCAGCAGCTTTCGCAGGACAGGGGACACCGGGGAGCTGTTTTTT.

This chain links TRBV6-1 with TRBJ2-5, with a weak D call TRBD2 (6 bases). Germline V gene sequence: CDR1 MNHNS, CDR2 SASEGT. V was cut by 8 bases and J by 5 bases, with 15 bases left in between. CDR3 length: 13 residues. Written as DNA, the CDR3 is TGTGCCAGCGCAAACTGGGCGGGGGAGACCCAGTACTTC. Residues: CASANWAGETQYF.

There are a few counts of this clone. Other nucleotide sequences from this sample produce the same CDR3. The chain joins TRBV30 to TRBJ2-7; 9 positions agree with TRBD2. The CDR3 has 12 residues. Per the germline V gene, CDR1 is GTSNPN and CDR2 is SVGIG (reference sequence). Losses at the gene ends were 3 bases for V and 6 bases for J; bases not matched to a gene: 3. The CDR3, as DNA: TGTGCCTGGAGGGGACTAGCATCCGAGCAGTACTTC. This sequence encodes CAWRGLASEQYF.